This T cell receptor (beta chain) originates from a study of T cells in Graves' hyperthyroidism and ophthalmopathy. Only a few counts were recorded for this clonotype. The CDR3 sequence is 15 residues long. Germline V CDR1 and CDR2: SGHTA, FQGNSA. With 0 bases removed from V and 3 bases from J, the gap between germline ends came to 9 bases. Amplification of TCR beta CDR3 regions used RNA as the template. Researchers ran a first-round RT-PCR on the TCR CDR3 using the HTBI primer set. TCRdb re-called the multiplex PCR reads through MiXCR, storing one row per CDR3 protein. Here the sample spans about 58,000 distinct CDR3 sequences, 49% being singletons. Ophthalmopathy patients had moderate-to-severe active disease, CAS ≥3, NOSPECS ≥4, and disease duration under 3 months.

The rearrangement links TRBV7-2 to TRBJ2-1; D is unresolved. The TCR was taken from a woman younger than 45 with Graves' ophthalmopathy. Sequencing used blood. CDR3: CASSLALGNYNEQFF. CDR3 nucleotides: TGTGCCAGCAGCTTAGCGCTAGGAAACTACAATGAGCAGTTCTTC.